The 17 T cell receptor beta chains listed next were all sequenced from one sample in a study of blood T cell repertoires in COVID-19 (dated by TCRdb to the early 2020s). Library preparation was by the immunoSEQ multiplex PCR assay. Held by TCRdb, this immuneACCESS table contains in-frame sequences only and omits some clones. Under half of the omission traces to an unresolved V gene where checked; the cause of the rest is unknown. Within this sample are roughly 150,000 clones, with over 65% of them counted one time only. Around 5.5% of the sample is in the top ten clones. Material for sequencing was PBMCs or T cells enriched from blood (not recorded which). These receptors all stem from a woman aged 50 to 60 who had recovered from COVID-19.

The rearrangement joins TRBV5-1 to TRBJ1-5, with TRBD1 identical over 7 bases. Germline trimming cut 0 bases from V and 5 bases from J; bases unmatched to any gene: 2. Germline CDR1 reads SGHRS; CDR2 reads YFSETQ. The CDR3 is 14 residues long. The CDR3 loop reads CASSLAGGHQPQHF. Here the CDR3 DNA reads TGCGCCAGCAGCTTGGCAGGGGGACATCAGCCCCAGCATTTT.

This sequence joins TRBV5-1 and TRBJ2-7; the match to TRBD2 covers 13 bases. The CDR3 length is 15 residues. V lost 7 bases and J lost 0; bases outside the gene matches: 4. Germline CDR1 and CDR2: SGHRS and YFSETQ. In DNA, the CDR3 is TGCGCCAGCCGACTAGCGGGGGGCCTCTCCTACGAGCAGTACTTC. It encodes CASRLAGGLSYEQYF. The entire variable domain, with the rest obtained from reference TRBV5-1 and TRBJ2-7, is as follows: KAGVTQTPRYLIKTRGQQVTLSCSPISGHRSVSWYQQTPGQGLQFLFEYFSETQRNKGNFPGRFSGRQFSNSRSEMNVSTLELGDSALYLCASRLAGGLSYEQYFGPGTRLTVT.

The J gene is TRBJ2-5, the V gene TRBV5-4; 7 bases are a match to TRBD1. There are 17 residues in the CDR3. Unmatched junction bases numbered 11, after V lost 1 base and J lost 2 bases. The germline V gene encodes CDR1 SGHNT and CDR2 YYREEE (reference sequence). The CDR3 coding sequence is TGTGCCAGCAGCTTGAGACAGGGTGTACCTCTACAAGAGACCCAGTACTTC. Encoded protein: CASSLRQGVPLQETQYF. The variable domain in full, completed from reference TRBV5-4 and TRBJ2-5, reads ETGVTQSPTHLIKTRGQQVTLRCSSQSGHNTVSWYQQALGQGPQFIFQYYREEENGRGNFPPRFSGLQFPNYSSELNVNALELDDSALYLCASSLRQGVPLQETQYFGPGTRLLVL.

A single count supports this clone. The V call is TRBV4-1, the J call TRBJ2-7; 8 bases line up with TRBD2. Unmatched junction bases numbered 10, after V lost 3 bases and J lost 6 bases. CDR1 and CDR2 from the germline V gene are MGHRA and YSYEKL. The length of the CDR3 is 15 residues. The CDR3 DNA reads as TGCGCCAGCAGCCAGGGTTCTGCGGGGGGTTTCGAGCAGTACTTC. Protein product: CASSQGSAGGFEQYF.

The genes are TRBV28 and TRBJ2-7, with D possibly TRBD1 on 6 matching bases. This CDR3 region has 13 residues. Germline values: CDR1 MDHEN, CDR2 SYDVKM. Trimming took 1 base from V and 8 from J, leaving 12 bases between them. The CDR3 DNA sequence: TGTGCCAGCAGTTTATCAAGGGGGATACAGCAGTACGTC. Translating it yields CASSLSRGIQQYV.

The CDR3 protein is CASSGGLAGGQETQYF. The CDR3 bases are TGTGCCAGCAGTGGAGGACTAGCGGGGGGTCAAGAGACCCAGTACTTC. This chain links TRBV6-1 with TRBJ2-5; TRBD2 agrees at 14 bases. Germline V lookup: CDR1 MNHNS, CDR2 SASEGT. The CDR3 is 16 amino acids. J gave up 2 bases and V 4 bases, and 3 bases lay outside the gene matches.

The chain employs TRBV28 and TRBJ1-3; 7 positions match TRBD1. CDR3 length: 14 residues. V was pared by 7 bases and J by 0 bases, with 3 bases of the junction left unmatched. Germline-derived CDR1 and CDR2 are MDHEN and SYDVKM. CDR3 coding DNA: TGTGCCAGCAAGGGACAGAACTCTGGAAACACCATATATTTT. It translates to CASKGQNSGNTIYF.

The rearrangement links TRBV5-6 to TRBJ1-2; D gene ambiguous. The V and J ends lost 4 bases and 2 bases respectively, with 6 bases between them. The CDR3 spans 12 residues. Germline loops: CDR1 SGHDT, CDR2 YYEEEE. In DNA, the CDR3 is TGTGCCAGCAGCGGGCCGAACTATGGCTACACCTTC. Residues: CASSGPNYGYTF.

The chain joins TRBV7-3 to TRBJ2-3, with D maybe TRBD2 (7 bases). V was clipped by 4 bases and J by 0 bases, with 14 bases between them. Looked up from germline, CDR1 is SGHTA and CDR2 is FQGTGA. This CDR3 region has 16 residues. The CDR3 nucleotides read TGTGCCAGCAGCTCACCGCGGGGGCTTAGCACAGATACGCAGTATTTT. This codes for CASSSPRGLSTDTQYF.

The V and J genes are TRBV30 and TRBJ2-5; a weak D match, TRBD2 (6 bases). CDR3 length: 13 amino acids. From germline, CDR1 is GTSNPN and CDR2 SVGIG (reference sequence). V dropped 3 bases and J dropped 7 bases, with 15 bases sitting between them. The DNA for the CDR3 is TGTGCCTGGAGGGCTAGCGTGGGCGGGACCCAGTACTTC. Residues: CAWRASVGGTQYF. The whole variable domain, filled in from reference TRBV30 and TRBJ2-5, reads SQTIHQWPATLVQPVGSPLSLECTVEGTSNPNLYWYRQAAGRGLQLLFYSVGIGQISSEVPQNLSASRPQDRQFILSSKKLLLSDSGFYLCAWRASVGGTQYFGPGTRLLVL.

The J gene is TRBJ2-1, the V gene TRBV11-3, with TRBD2 matching over 12 bases. V was pared by 4 bases and J by 8 bases, with 6 bases of the junction left unmatched. Germline values: CDR1 SGHNT, CDR2 YENEEA. The CDR3 sequence is 15 residues long. CDR3 loop: CASSSTSGGLDEQFF. The CDR3 region has the DNA TGTGCCAGCAGCTCCACTAGCGGGGGGTTGGATGAGCAGTTCTTC.

The chain uses TRBV28 and TRBJ1-6; TRBD1 matches 7 bases. CDR3 size: 13 residues. V dropped 7 bases and J dropped 7; count of bases not matched to a gene: 4. Looked up from germline, CDR1 is MDHEN and CDR2 is SYDVKM. The CDR3 protein is CASKPGQNSPLHF. In DNA, the CDR3 is TGTGCCAGCAAGCCGGGACAGAATTCACCCCTCCACTTT.

The rearrangement uses TRBV5-1 and TRBJ2-1; TRBD2 agrees at 12 bases. The germline V gene encodes CDR1 SGHRS and CDR2 YFSETQ. The CDR3 runs 22 residues. V was pared by 5 bases and J by 0 bases, with 21 bases of the junction left unmatched. The CDR3 here is CASRATGARTSGVLSSYNEQFF. The CDR3 bases are TGCGCCAGCAGAGCCACGGGGGCCCGGACTAGCGGGGTCCTCAGCTCCTACAATGAGCAGTTCTTC.

This clone was found a few times. The J gene is TRBJ2-2, the V gene TRBV14, with D possibly matching TRBD1 (5 bases). This CDR3 region has 17 residues. Deletions cut 0 bases from V and 1 base from J, with 12 bases between. CDR1 and CDR2 (germline): SGHDN, FVKESK. CDR3 region: CASSQELLTGNTGELFF. The DNA for the CDR3 is TGTGCCAGCAGCCAAGAACTGCTTACAGGGAACACCGGGGAGCTGTTTTTT.

The V and J genes are TRBV11-3 and TRBJ2-2; 8 bases line up with TRBD2. This CDR3 has 16 amino acids. The germline CDR1 and CDR2 sequences are SGHNT and YENEEA. Trimming at V came to 5 bases and at J to 1 base, leaving 6 bases not matched to a gene. CDR3 coding DNA: TGTGCCAGCAGCCAGCCGGGACTAGTGAACACCGGGGAGCTGTTTTTT. Encoded protein: CASSQPGLVNTGELFF.

The chain is built from TRBV4-1 and TRBJ1-2, with D hard to call. Germline-derived CDR1 and CDR2 are MGHRA and YSYEKL. The CDR3 consists of 16 residues. The V gene lost 2 bases and the J gene lost 7 bases, with 20 bases spanning the gap. The CDR3 region has the DNA TGCGCCAGCAGCCAATCGGGGTTTCTTATTCAGTCTGGCTACACCTTC. Amino acids: CASSQSGFLIQSGYTF.

This clone has only a few counts. The chain employs TRBV11-2 and TRBJ2-2; 9 nucleotides line up with TRBD2. The V segment lost 3 bases and the J segment 4 bases; nucleotides outside the gene matches: 3. Germline V CDR1 and CDR2: SGHAT, FQNNGV. The CDR3 runs to 15 residues. The CDR3 loop reads CASSFSGGFTGELFF. Written as DNA, the CDR3 is TGTGCCAGCAGCTTTAGCGGGGGTTTCACCGGGGAGCTGTTTTTT.